This T cell receptor beta chain was found in a study of T cell repertoires in cytomegalovirus infection. Study-wide results and limits: Within the response measured ex vivo, HLA-C-restricted CMV-specific TCR beta clonotypes were dominant.

CDR3 length: 15 residues. Germline CDR1 reads MNHEY; CDR2 reads SVGAGI. With 7 bases clipped from V and 4 bases from J, the junction kept 9 bases outside the gene matches. MiXCR, run by TCRdb on the reads, gives a single entry per CDR3 protein. In the table there are 100,000 to 150,000 distinct CDR3 sequences, more than 30% of which are singletons. In its sample, this clonotype was seen once. Its antigen remains unidentified. The sample in question was CD8+ T cells from cultured PBMCs, obtained from culture after CMV antigen stimulation. This chain connects TRBV6-5 to TRBJ2-3; TRBD2 matches at 9 bases. The source of this sequence is a human donor in good health (CMV status not recorded). Some clones in this sample may be carry-over from other donors' samples. The CDR3 sequence is CASKVLAGGSDTQYF. CDR3 DNA: TGTGCCAGCAAAGTTCTCGCGGGGGGGTCAGATACGCAGTATTTT.